This T cell receptor beta chain was sequenced for a study of memory CD4+ T cells and cytomegalovirus serostatus. General study findings and limits: The CMV-associated TCR signature appears largely within the CD4+ memory repertoire.

Comments on this clone: Its antigen is unknown.

In germline, CDR1 is SGHRS, CDR2 YFSETQ. Unmatched junction bases numbered 4, after V lost 0 bases and J lost 3 bases. The CDR3 totals 15 residues. The sort gate was single viable CD3+CD4+CD8-CD45RO+ cells for memory CD4+ T cells. Profiled with immunoSEQ multiplex PCR; TCRdb holds only in-frame clones, not every one. The sample yields about 41,000 clones, about 79% seen once. The sequenced sample was memory CD4+ T cells from blood. This sequence originates from an adult in good health and CMV-seronegative. The chain carries TRBV5-1 and TRBJ2-3, with TRBD2 matching 7 bases. This CDR3 reads CASSLDRTSTDTQYF. Here the CDR3 DNA reads TGCGCCAGCAGCTTGGACCGGACTAGTACAGATACGCAGTATTTT.